This TCR beta chain was identified in a study of cytomegalovirus exposure and HLA in healthy donors. Details on this clone: No antigen is known for it.

The PCR made use of 60 Vbeta and 13 Jbeta primers. The method was immunoSEQ multiplex PCR; TCRdb's version includes in-frame clones alone and lacks a portion of them. The repertoire holds 150,000 to 200,000 clones, with about 86% as singletons. Study-wide results and limits: With DRB1 most and HLA-C fewest, TCR association rates differed between HLA loci in a later analysis.

The length of the CDR3 is 13 residues. The germline V gene encodes CDR1 WSHSY and CDR2 SAAADI. Trimming took off 4 bases at V and 5 bases at J, with 12 bases between the two ends. Sequencing used PBMCs. The chain has TRBV10-2 and TRBJ2-7; D possibly corresponds to TRBD2 (5 bases). This TCR was sampled from a young woman in good health and CMV-seronegative. The CDR3: CASSGGETDEQYF. Here the CDR3 DNA reads TGCGCCAGCAGTGGGGGAGAGACGGACGAGCAGTACTTC.